This is a list of T cell receptor beta chains from one sample in a study of T cell repertoires in cytomegalovirus infection. From the reads, TCRdb called clonotypes with MiXCR, one entry per CDR3 protein. The table shows about 700,000 distinct CDR3 sequences, with about 33% occurring only once. Their specific antigens are unknown. The starting material was cultured PBMCs, obtained from culture after CMV antigen stimulation. The receptors originated from a human donor in good health (CMV status not recorded). Some clones in this sample may be carry-over from other donors' samples. CDR3s include the opening cysteine and the closing phenylalanine or tryptophan. The D gene is left open where the match is weak. A clone size is listed for some rows: how often the clone was seen (once, few, many), or a class if it is expanded.

clone_size j_call d_call cdr3_length v_call cdr3_aa cdr3_nt
few TRBJ2-3 NA 13 TRBV7-2 CASSTNPEDTQYF TGTGCCAGCAGCACGAACCCAGAGGATACGCAGTATTTT
few TRBJ1-2 NA 14 TRBV4-1 CASSQEGFTYGYTF TGCGCCAGCAGCCAAGAAGGGTTTACCTATGGCTACACCTTC
NA TRBJ2-7 NA 14 TRBV7-2 CASSFAGLGDEQYF TGTGCCAGCAGCTTTGCAGGACTGGGCGACGAGCAGTACTTC
few TRBJ1-1 NA 15 TRBV4-1 CASSQEQGRLAEAFF TGCGCCAGCAGCCAAGAACAGGGACGTCTAGCTGAAGCTTTCTTT
NA TRBJ1-2 TRBD1 14 TRBV29-1 CSVEDRETGNGYTF TGCAGCGTTGAAGATCGGGAGACAGGGAATGGCTACACCTTC
few TRBJ2-7 NA 14 TRBV11-2 CASSLDPVAYEQYF TGTGCCAGCAGCTTAGACCCCGTGGCCTACGAGCAGTACTTC
NA TRBJ1-1 NA 13 TRBV10-3 CAISPGRGTEAFF TGTGCCATCAGTCCAGGGAGGGGGACTGAAGCTTTCTTT
NA TRBJ1-1 NA 14 TRBV27 CASIITARGTEAFF TGTGCCAGCATTATAACAGCGCGGGGCACTGAAGCTTTCTTT
NA TRBJ2-7 TRBD2 15 TRBV7-9 CASSGSGSASYEQYF TGTGCCAGCAGCGGTAGCGGGAGTGCCTCCTACGAGCAGTACTTC
NA TRBJ1-6 NA 16 TRBV12-3/TRBV12-4 CASSLVPASIYSPLHF TGTGCCAGCAGTTTAGTCCCGGCAAGCATCTATTCACCCCTCCACTTT
NA TRBJ2-2 TRBD2 15 TRBV19 CASSPLTGGVGELFF TGTGCCAGTAGTCCCCTAACGGGAGGGGTAGGGGAGCTGTTTTTT
many TRBJ1-5 NA 16 TRBV6-1 CASNYGRTDRNQPQHF TGTGCCAGCAACTATGGCCGGACAGACCGCAATCAGCCCCAGCATTTT
NA TRBJ1-6 NA 16 TRBV14 CASSQENRRYNSPLHF TGTGCCAGCAGCCAAGAAAATAGACGGTATAATTCACCCCTCCACTTT
NA TRBJ1-4 NA 13 TRBV19 CASSDRVNEKLFF TGTGCCAGTAGCGACAGAGTTAATGAAAAACTGTTTTTT
few TRBJ2-1 NA 15 TRBV9 CASSTIGGADYEQFF TGTGCCAGCAGCACCATTGGGGGCGCTGATTATGAGCAGTTCTTC
NA TRBJ2-4 NA 11 TRBV6-2/TRBV6-3 CASTGGYIQYF TGTGCCAGCACAGGGGGGTACATTCAGTACTTC
few TRBJ2-5 NA 12 TRBV20-1 CSARGTQETQYF TGCAGTGCTAGGGGGACCCAAGAGACCCAGTACTTC
few TRBJ2-5 NA 17 TRBV5-6 CASSSKHTQSSQETQYF TGTGCCAGCAGCTCAAAGCATACCCAGTCATCCCAAGAGACCCAGTACTTC
many TRBJ2-1 TRBD1 15 TRBV11-3 CASSGDRGSYNEQFF TGTGCCAGCAGCGGGGACAGGGGCTCCTACAATGAGCAGTTCTTC
few TRBJ2-5 TRBD2 16 TRBV4-1 CASSQELAGGQETQYF TGCGCCAGCAGCCAAGAACTAGCGGGGGGACAAGAGACCCAGTACTTC
NA TRBJ2-2 NA 15 TRBV7-9 CASSGETVDTGELFF TGTGCCAGCAGCGGGGAGACAGTTGACACCGGGGAGCTGTTTTTT